These 18 T cell receptor beta chains share one sample of origin, sequenced in a study of Graves' ophthalmopathy and Graves' hyperthyroidism. The study amplified TCR beta CDR3 regions using RNA transcripts. A first-round RT-PCR used HTBI primers, followed by a second-round multiplex PCR. TCRdb reprocessed the multiplex PCR reads with MiXCR, giving one entry per CDR3 protein. The repertoire holds hundreds of thousands of distinct CDR3 sequences, with around 21% as singletons. The sample taken for sequencing was peripheral blood. These receptors all stem from a woman aged 18-29 years with stable Graves' hyperthyroidism.

In nucleotides, the CDR3 is TGCAGTGCTAGAGCAAGCGGGGGGCGAGAGACCCAGTACTTC. Its protein product is CSARASGGRETQYF. This chain links TRBV20-1 with TRBJ2-5; 9 nucleotides agree with TRBD2. The V segment lost 1 base and the J segment 4 bases; nucleotides outside the gene matches: 4. The CDR3 is made up of 14 amino acids. The germline V gene has CDR1 DFQATT and CDR2 SNEGSKA (reference sequence).

This clonotype was recorded many times. The chain has TRBV11-2 and TRBJ2-7; 9 bases map to TRBD1. The CDR3 runs 17 residues. V trimming: 5 bases; J trimming: 6 bases; junction bases outside the gene matches: 17. Germline V gene sequence: CDR1 SGHAT, CDR2 FQNNGV. The CDR3: CASSLTSPGTGRGEQYF. The CDR3 DNA reads as TGTGCCAGCAGCCTGACTAGCCCCGGGACAGGGCGGGGCGAGCAGTACTTC. The full variable domain, completed using reference TRBV11-2 and TRBJ2-7, is EAGVAQSPRYKIIEKRQSVAFWCNPISGHATLYWYQQILGQGPKLLIQFQNNGVVDDSQLPKDRFSAERLKGVDSTLKIQPAKLEDSAVYLCASSLTSPGTGRGEQYFGPGTRLTVT.

In DNA form, the CDR3 reads TGTGCCAGCAGCTCCCCAGGGGTGACGAACACCGGGGAGCTGTTTTTT. Encoded protein: CASSSPGVTNTGELFF. V and J are TRBV11-2 and TRBJ2-2; D might be TRBD1 (6 bases). CDR1 and CDR2 from the germline V gene are SGHAT and FQNNGV. V lost 4 bases and J 0 bases, leaving 12 bases between the germline ends. The CDR3 sequence is 16 residues long.

This clonotype was found many times. V usage is TRBV5-1 and J usage is TRBJ1-1; D is unclear. The V end was cut by 1 base, the J end by 1 base, with 5 bases between. The CDR3 has 13 amino acids. Germline lookup yields CDR1 SGHRS and CDR2 YFSETQ. CDR3 sequence reads: CASSLNQNTEAFF. The CDR3 bases are TGCGCCAGCAGCTTGAACCAGAACACTGAAGCTTTCTTT.

The table lists this clonotype with many counts. The chain employs TRBV4-2 and TRBJ2-7; the D gene could be TRBD1 or TRBD2 (5 bases each). With 0 bases removed from V and 2 bases from J, the gap between germline ends came to 17 bases. Germline-derived CDR1 and CDR2 are LGHNA and YNFKEQ. CDR3 size: 17 residues. CDR3 coding DNA: TGTGCCAGCAGCCAAGATACAAGGGACGGCTTTACCTACGAGCAGTACTTC. It is translated as CASSQDTRDGFTYEQYF.

For this clonotype: Being one base from a much bigger clone, this may be a read error. This chain connects TRBV7-3 to TRBJ2-2, with a tentative D call TRBD1 (6 bases). This CDR3 region has 13 residues. Germline CDR1 reads SGHTA; CDR2 reads FQGTGA. CDR3 nucleotide sequence: TGTGTCAGCAGGGAGACAGGAACCGGGGAGCTGTTTTTT. This codes for CVSRETGTGELFF.

In this sample, this clonotype turned up many times. CDR3 nucleotides: TGTGCCAGCAGTCCCCCCCGGGCGGCGGGGTCCTACGAGCAGTACTTC. This sequence encodes CASSPPRAAGSYEQYF. This chain uses TRBV6-1 with TRBJ2-7; a weak D match, TRBD2 (6 bases). The CDR3 loop spans 16 amino acids. CDR1 is MNHNS and CDR2 is SASEGT in the germline V gene. Trimming removed 5 bases at V and 1 base at J, with 18 bases between.

The V and J genes are TRBV12-3 or TRBV12-4 and TRBJ2-5; D assignment may be TRBD1 or TRBD2 (6 bases each). CDR3 length: 15 residues. The V end was cut by 1 base, the J end by 2 bases, with 11 bases between. CDR3 loop: CASSLDRRGQETQYF. DNA of the CDR3: TGTGCCAGCAGTTTAGATAGGAGGGGGCAAGAGACCCAGTACTTC.

This clonotype has a count of ten or more. The CDR3 nucleotides are TGTGCCAGCAGCTTACTATCCTACGAGCAGTACTTC. Amino acids: CASSLLSYEQYF. V is TRBV11-2 and J is TRBJ2-7; D is ambiguous. Per the germline V gene, CDR1 is SGHAT and CDR2 is FQNNGV. The length of the CDR3 is 12 residues. The V end lost 2 bases, the J end lost 1 base, and 3 bases lay between the germline ends.

V is TRBV27 and J is TRBJ2-7, with 9 bases that match TRBD1. Per germline, CDR1 MNHEY and CDR2 SMNVEV (reference sequence). The V and J ends lost 5 bases and 3 bases, in that order; junction bases with no gene match: 14. The CDR3 has 17 amino acids. DNA of the CDR3: TGTGCCAGCAGTCCCACACCTCTCCCGACAGGGGGCTACGAGCAGTACTTC. It encodes CASSPTPLPTGGYEQYF.

This clonotype appeared a single time. The J gene is TRBJ1-2, the V gene TRBV12-3 or TRBV12-4; D remains ambiguous. V was pared by 7 bases and J by 13 bases, with 19 bases between. The CDR3 is 12 amino acids. This CDR3 reads CASTTTGGLRTF. In nucleotides, the CDR3 is TGTGCCAGCACCACCACGGGCGGACTTCGCACCTTC.

This clonotype was seen repeatedly, ten times or more. This chain joins TRBV11-2 and TRBJ2-5; TRBD1 aligns across 7 bases. V was clipped by 5 bases and J by 7 bases; unmatched bases: 4. This CDR3 has 12 amino acids. Germline CDR1 SGHAT, CDR2 FQNNGV. The DNA for the CDR3 is TGTGCCAGCAGCCCCTCAGGGGGGACCCAGTACTTC. Its protein is CASSPSGGTQYF.

The sample holds many counts of this clonotype. This chain links TRBV4-1 with TRBJ2-7, with 9 bases aligning to TRBD2. V lost 4 bases, J lost 2 bases, and 12 bases stayed unmatched. Germline V lookup: CDR1 MGHRA, CDR2 YSYEKL. This CDR3 spans 17 amino acids. The CDR3 region has the DNA TGCGCCAGCAGCCCGCTGGGGCTAGCGGGATCTCCCTACGAGCAGTACTTC. This translates into CASSPLGLAGSPYEQYF.

This clonotype has ten or more counts. This chain connects TRBV25-1 to TRBJ2-7, with 10 bases that match TRBD2. The CDR3 length is 19 residues. CDR1 and CDR2 (germline): MGHDK, SYGVNS. The trim removed 4 bases at V and 3 bases at J, leaving 18 bases unmatched. The CDR3 bases are TGTGCCAGCAGTGGGGTCTCAGGAGAGCGGGAGGGCCTGTACTACGAGCAGTACTTC. Translation gives CASSGVSGEREGLYYEQYF.

This clonotype was counted at least ten times. V gene TRBV29-1 combines with J gene TRBJ1-2, with D unclear. The ends were cut back, 5 bases at V and 7 bases at J, with 14 bases in the middle. Looked up from germline, CDR1 is SQVTM and CDR2 is ANQGSEA. This CDR3 spans 12 amino acids. As DNA, the CDR3 is TGCAGCGTTACCCGGGGTCAAGGTGGCTACACCTTC. Residues: CSVTRGQGGYTF.

J is TRBJ1-1 and V is TRBV13; unclear D gene. With 1 base removed from V and 1 base from J, the gap between germline ends came to 10 bases. Germline V lookup: CDR1 PRHDT, CDR2 FYEKMQ (reference sequence). The CDR3 is 15 amino acids. The CDR3 sequence is CASSLEWSKNTEAFF. CDR3 sequence (DNA): TGTGCCAGCAGCTTAGAGTGGTCCAAGAACACTGAAGCTTTCTTT.

The sample holds a few counts of this clonotype. This chain joins TRBV18 and TRBJ2-6; the D gene is possibly TRBD1 (6 bases). The germline V and J ends were trimmed by 2 bases and 0 bases, with 8 bases remaining between them. Germline CDR1 reads KGHSH; CDR2 reads LQKENI. This CDR3 has 16 amino acids. The DNA for the CDR3 is TGTGCCAGCTCACCAAGGACAGTCTCTGGGGCCAACGTCCTGACTTTC. It yields the protein CASSPRTVSGANVLTF.

In this sample, this clonotype turned up many times. V and J are TRBV30 and TRBJ1-1; unclear D gene. V was clipped by 5 bases and J by 1 base, with 5 bases between them. Looked up from germline, CDR1 is GTSNPN and CDR2 is SVGIG (reference sequence). The CDR3 has 11 amino acids. The CDR3 here is CAWGRNTEAFF. The CDR3 DNA is TGTGCCTGGGGGAGGAACACTGAAGCTTTCTTT.